The text below deals with one TCR beta chain. This clone was found a few times. This receptor's antigen is unknown. No much larger clone exists at a distance of one base, and base qualities are not known. The cohort was made up of roughly 670 healthy bone marrow donors. Cohort members were all nominally healthy when sampled, although unrecorded immune exposures were likely present. The donor tested CMV seropositive, placing the donor among the roughly 270 seropositive members of the cohort. Every donor gave a peripheral blood sample, and the peripheral blood mononuclear cells from that sample were used for TCR beta sequencing. The Qiagen DNeasy Blood Extraction Kit was used to extract genomic DNA from the blood cell samples. The data were obtained in a study of cytomegalovirus exposure and HLA in healthy donors (dated by TCRdb to about 2017). As for the study more broadly: In an earlier analysis of 450 to 750 of the donors, approximately 300 Gb of sequence data and 120 million or so unique TCR beta sequences from some 170 million T cells were reported. An early release covering roughly 640 HLA-typed donors comprised approximately 300 gigabases of sequencing data and approximately 85 million unique TCR sequences. Of the roughly 420 genotyped donors, roughly 80% were placed in the genetic ancestry cluster associated with self-reported Caucasian donors. The aim of the study was to test whether cataloging public T cell receptors could identify signatures of past pathogen exposure. The study used immunosequencing to profile the T cell repertoires of more than 650 subjects and linked those repertoires to cytomegalovirus serostatus. Besides the first cohort of around 670 subjects, a separate validation cohort made up of roughly 120 different subjects was used. To predict cytomegalovirus infection status, the study combined high-throughput TCR immunosequencing, statistical association of individual TCRs with disease status, and machine learning. To study patterns of TCR occurrence, a later analysis re-analyzed previously published TCR beta repertoires from 666 donors and added high-resolution HLA genotyping. In the later analysis, no new phenotypic data were used to find candidate immune exposures; instead, reliance was placed on TCR beta sequences and their occurrence across donors. An earlier analysis of 587 of the donors applied high-throughput TCR beta sequencing to assess whether each TCR beta V gene segment acted as functional or pseudogenic. Alongside the repertoire data, information on donor age, sex, ethnicity and CMV serostatus was compiled. Genome-wide SNP genotypes for about three fifths of the roughly 700 donors were used in a later genetic analysis, which treated that subset as a discovery cohort. All discovery cohort repertoires had been generated on a single sequencing platform. Class I and class II HLA loci were covered by the typing at four-digit resolution. The number of typed donors differed by locus: roughly 629-640 for A, B, C, DRB1 and DQB1; approximately 520 for DQA1; 600 to 610 for DPA1; and 450 to 480 for DPB1. Because of strong linkage in the cohort, a few DR-DQ haplotypes were treated as single units for association and clustering. Across some 400 genotyped donors of the cohort, an average of about 220,000 unique TCR beta nucleotide sequences per donor were sequenced, and approximately 17% of those sequences were non-productive.

The study at large found these results: A further reported finding was that TCR beta sequences accurately predicted the HLA-A and HLA-B alleles for most subjects in the first cohort. A total of fewer than 200 TCR beta chains were listed by the study as associated with cytomegalovirus. In this cohort, only TCR beta chains were sequenced, and detectable features were limited by the absence of alpha or paired-chain data. An association between a missense DCLRE1C variant and V-gene and J-gene trimming of TCR beta chains was found in a later genetic analysis and replicated in an independent cohort. In both the original and validation cohorts, the classifier was reported to diagnose cytomegalovirus status with high specificity and sensitivity. The sequencing pipeline was judged likely to have produced a cluster of highly shared sequence variants as a technical artifact. A few of the identified cytomegalovirus-associated TCR beta chains were confirmed in vitro to be specific for cytomegalovirus antigens. In a later analysis, HLA-associated TCR beta chains showed more clonal expansion and lower generation probabilities than non-associated chains that were equally common. Several of the top co-occurrence clusters appeared to be linked to parvovirus B19, influenza, CMV and Epstein-Barr virus, according to a later analysis. Correlated functional status among segregating V segments might be attributable to linkage disequilibrium, but an unknown experimental factor could not be ruled out. Presence/absence analyses assumed roughly uniform sequencing depth across donors, an assumption that may not hold. In a later analysis, the rate of TCR association differed among HLA loci, with DRB1 alleles having the most associated TCRs and HLA-C alleles having the fewest. In a later analysis, most CMV-associated TCR beta chains were found to appear HLA-restricted, with HLA associations seemingly driven largely by CMV exposure. When HLA alleles, especially DR and DQ, strongly co-occurred, attributing TCR associations to individual alleles was difficult. The only immune exposure information available for the cohort was CMV serostatus. Because HLA typing was unavailable for some donors at each locus, only the typed subset was used in association tests. At a false discovery rate of 0.05, a later analysis linked under 20,000 TCR beta sequences to specific HLA alleles. In an earlier analysis of some 500 of the donors, most TCR beta V segments were observed in productive rearrangements about 87% or about 30% of the time, broadly matching IMGT annotations. Because counts were too low, roughly 17 rarely observed V segments, including chromosome 9 orphons, were left out of the earlier analysis of a few hundred of the donors. Most TCR sequences were observed very rarely across donors, whereas some public TCRs were present in many individuals. Compared with the approximately 720-donor mean, donors in an Asian-associated ancestry cluster had fewer N-insertions in productive TCRs, according to a later genetic analysis. According to the authors, the approach could potentially be generalized to other disease states and immunological phenotypes.

Library method: the immunoSEQ multiplex PCR assay. The multiplex PCR relied on a mix of 60 forward primers for TCR Vbeta segments and 13 reverse primers for TCR Jbeta segments. Amplification of the CDR3 region of rearranged TCR beta genes was performed with a multiplex PCR assay on genomic DNA. On the Illumina HiSeq System, the amplified TCR beta libraries were sequenced as 87-base-pair reads. The paper's processing steps were these. Across the 600 to 700 repertoires, a later analysis counted around 80 million unique TCR beta chains, 9.5 million to 12 million of which were shared by at least two donors. Raw reads were error-corrected and collapsed into unique sequences with a nearest-neighbor algorithm that merged closely related sequences to remove PCR and sequencing errors. To assign V, D and J gene segments, CDR3 sequences were aligned to IMGT reference sequences. For a sequence to be retained, a match of at least six nucleotides to both a V gene segment and a J gene segment was required. Rearrangements were called productive when the CDR3 lacked stop codons and stayed in frame with V and J; all others were non-productive. CDR3 was defined according to IMGT convention as the region running from the second conserved V-encoded cysteine to the conserved J-encoded phenylalanine. The earlier analysis of some 540 of the donors excluded any sequence lacking an unambiguous match to a single V gene segment. In an earlier analysis of approximately 590 of the donors, a V segment was called functional when productive rearrangements were above 56.7%, and segregating when the standard deviation between donors exceeded 5%. A statistical classification framework was developed to diagnose cytomegalovirus status using the catalog of TCR beta chain sequences. A later analysis assigned V and J genes by comparing TCR nucleotide sequences with IMGT/GENE-DB human TR gene sequences. The TCRdist pipeline was used in a later analysis to assign CDR3 sequences and most-parsimonious VDJ recombination scenarios. In a later analysis, every TCR beta chain was defined by the combination of its CDR3 amino acid sequence and its V-gene family, and reads without a unique V-gene family were dropped. To address suspected cross-contamination and a sequencing artifact, a later analysis removed 592 highly shared, low-generation-probability nucleotide sequences. In a later analysis, a clonal expansion index was calculated for each public chain from normalized within-repertoire ranks of inferred template counts. Generation probabilities in a later analysis came from a VDJ recombination model fitted to out-of-frame rearrangements, and those results were checked against IGoR. A later analysis scored TCR-TCR, TCR-HLA and TCR-CMV co-occurrence with hypergeometric tests, applying a repertoire-size bias correction to TCR pairs. A later analysis estimated false discovery rates by permuting HLA or CMV assignments 20 times. In a later analysis, co-occurring TCRs were grouped using DBSCAN, and TCRdist sequence similarity was added for clustering within HLA-allele-positive subsets. Repertoires with fewer than 30,000 or more than 120,000 public chains, plus five repertoires with anomalous nucleotide sharing, were excluded from co-occurrence clustering. Held by TCRdb, this immuneACCESS table contains in-frame sequences only and omits some clones. Under half of the omission traces to an unresolved V gene where checked; the cause of the rest is unknown. V and J calls and clone size are as listed in that table; D and trimming were resolved from the DNA. For this sample there are over 110,000 clones; 78% appear just once. The ten largest clones capture 2% to 2.5% of the sample.

This receptor was taken from a woman aged 18-29 years in good health and CMV-seropositive. The sequencing sample was made of PBMCs.

The CDR3 in this case is CASSILAGGYNEQFF. The sequenced DNA: TGTGCCAGCAGCATACTAGCGGGGGGTTACAATGAGCAGTTCTTC. Recombination joined TRBV6-1 with TRBJ2-1; 12 middle bases align to TRBD2. Measured from the cysteine to the phenylalanine, the CDR3 is 15 residues long. Only CDR3 DNA is held: 45 bases, read in frame from base 1. Trimming removed 6 bases from V and 4 bases from J; the gene matches leave 4 bases unexplained. CDR1 and CDR2, looked up from the germline V gene, are MNHNS and SASEGT.